Described below is a single TCR beta chain sequence and its context. The data derive from a study of CD8 T cells in Susac syndrome. An amount of RNA that ranged from about 0.45 to 1 ug was reverse transcribed with random hexamers. Via MiXCR, TCRdb re-called the immunoSEQ multiplex PCR reads, giving one row per CDR3 protein. The repertoire includes 200,000 to 250,000 distinct CDR3 sequences, 95% of them detected once, and around 0.082% sits in the top ten. Per the germline V gene, CDR1 is DFQATT and CDR2 is SNEGSKA (reference sequence). The CDR3 length is 12 residues. The gene calls are TRBV20-1 and TRBJ2-3; tentative D call: TRBD2 (6 bases). This sequence was found in a human donor with multiple sclerosis. Sequenced input: CD4+ T cells from PBMCs. CDR3 sequence (DNA): TGCAGCGGGGGACGGAGCACAGATACGCAGTATTTT. Its translation: CSGGRSTDTQYF.